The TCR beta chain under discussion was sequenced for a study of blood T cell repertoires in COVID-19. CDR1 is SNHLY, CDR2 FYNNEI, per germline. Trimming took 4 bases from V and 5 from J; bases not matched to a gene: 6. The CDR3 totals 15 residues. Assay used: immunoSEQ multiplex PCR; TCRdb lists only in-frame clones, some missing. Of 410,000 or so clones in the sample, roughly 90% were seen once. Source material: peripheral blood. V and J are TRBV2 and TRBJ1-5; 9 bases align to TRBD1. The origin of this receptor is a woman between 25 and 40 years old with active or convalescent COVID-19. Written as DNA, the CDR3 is TGTGCCAGCAGTGTACGGGGACAGGGTCATCAGCCCCAGCATTTT. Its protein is CASSVRGQGHQPQHF. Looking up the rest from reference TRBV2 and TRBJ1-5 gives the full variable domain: EPEVTQTPSHQVTQMGQEVILRCVPISNHLYFYWYRQILGQKVEFLVSFYNNEISEKSEIFDDQFSVERPDGSNFTLKIRSTKLEDSAMYFCASSVRGQGHQPQHFGDGTRLSIL.